This T cell receptor beta chain comes out of a study of T cells after yellow fever vaccination. Broader study findings: Only a minor proportion of clonotypes was detected across both CD4 and CD8 compartments. Peaking faster, on day 5 versus 15, the secondary response was nonetheless weaker.

TCRdb reprocessed the 5' RACE reads with MiXCR, giving one entry per CDR3 protein. The sample lists 600,000 to 750,000 distinct CDR3 sequences; over 9% were seen once. For this clonotype: The antigen is unknown.

Germline trimming cut 4 bases from V and 6 bases from J; bases unmatched to any gene: 10. Looked up from germline, CDR1 is SQVTM and CDR2 is ANQGSEA. The CDR3 has 15 residues. The chain is built from TRBV29-1 and TRBJ2-3, with 10 positions matching TRBD2. Specimen: PBMCs, collected on the day of the yellow fever booster vaccination. This receptor was obtained from a man aged 30 to 39 who received the YFV17D yellow fever vaccine. CDR3 loop: CSVVGLAVPGDTQYF. The CDR3 DNA reads as TGCAGCGTTGTTGGACTAGCGGTACCCGGGGATACGCAGTATTTT.